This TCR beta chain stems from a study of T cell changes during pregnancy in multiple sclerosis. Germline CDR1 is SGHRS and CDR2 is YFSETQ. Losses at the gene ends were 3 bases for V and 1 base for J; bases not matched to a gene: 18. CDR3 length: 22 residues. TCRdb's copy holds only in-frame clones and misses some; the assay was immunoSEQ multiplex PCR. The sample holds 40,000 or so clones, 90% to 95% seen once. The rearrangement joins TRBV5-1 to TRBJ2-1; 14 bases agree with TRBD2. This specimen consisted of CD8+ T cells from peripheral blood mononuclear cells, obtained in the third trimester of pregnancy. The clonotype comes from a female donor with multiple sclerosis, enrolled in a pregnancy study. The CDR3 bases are TGCGCCAGCAGCTGGGACGGGACTAGCGGGAGTGATAGGGGAAGGTCCTACAATGAGCAGTTCTTC. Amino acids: CASSWDGTSGSDRGRSYNEQFF.